This T cell receptor beta chain was retrieved from a study of blood T cell repertoires in COVID-19. Study summary: Acute and convalescent COVID-19 specimens originated in the United States, Italy and Spain. PBMCs, B-cell-depleted T cells, or T cells were the source of the cDNA or gDNA that made up the material.

Germline loops: CDR1 MDHEN, CDR2 SYDVKM. This CDR3 region has 12 residues. V shed 6 bases and J shed 1 base, with 6 bases lying between them. Seattle researchers signed up patients amid active infection and tracked them longitudinally. TCRdb's copy holds only in-frame clones and misses some; the assay was immunoSEQ multiplex PCR. Of hundreds of thousands of clones listed, about nine tenths were seen once; the top ten hold roughly 6.6%. V is TRBV28 and J is TRBJ1-2; unclear D gene. The origin of this receptor is an older woman with COVID-19, enrolled during active disease. Sample: peripheral blood. CDR3 sequence reads: CASSRLNYGYTF. The DNA for the CDR3 is TGTGCCAGCAGCAGGCTTAACTATGGCTACACCTTC.